The rows below give T cell receptor beta chains drawn from one sample of a study of blood T cell repertoires in COVID-19. TCRdb's table, derived via immunoSEQ multiplex PCR, lists solely in-frame clones and lacks some. The table includes about 270,000 clones, about 81% detected once. The sample consisted of peripheral blood. Source of these receptors: a human donor with COVID-19, enrolled during active disease. The donor label of this sample is uncertain. Both conserved end residues are part of each CDR3.

v_call,j_call,cdr3_aa
TRBV6-1,TRBJ1-2,CASSDQGGYGYTF
TRBV7-8,TRBJ2-1,CASSPSRGAGNEQFF
TRBV2,TRBJ2-1,CASKEDRGPYNEQFF
TRBV5-1,TRBJ2-1,CASSSTGIALGGEQFF
TRBV28,TRBJ1-4,CASSLLSKLFF
TRBV29-1,TRBJ2-1,CSVVLEGHPIEQFF
TRBV6-2/TRBV6-3,TRBJ2-1,CASSGLAGGLKQFF
TRBV9,TRBJ1-4,CASSSQGGINEKLFF
TRBV25-1,TRBJ1-3,CASRDDRSSGNTIYF
TRBV10-1,TRBJ2-1,CASSEGMGLATNNEQFF
TRBV19,TRBJ2-7,CASSGGNSYEQYF
TRBV18,TRBJ1-1,CASSLTPDRGDTEAFF
TRBV5-1,TRBJ2-1,CASSPRGTSSNEQFF
TRBV18,TRBJ1-1,CASSPGETEAFF
TRBV19,TRBJ2-1,CASSIVEGAPSYNEQFF
TRBV10-3,TRBJ1-1,CAISESGQGTSSEAFF
TRBV5-1,TRBJ2-3,CASIRTSGSSTDTQYF
TRBV11-2,TRBJ2-7,CASSLRGAGASSYEQYF
TRBV7-2,TRBJ1-1,CASSRNPQGASTEAFF
TRBV3-1/TRBV3-2,TRBJ1-1,CASSQTPRNTEAFF
TRBV10-1,TRBJ2-7,CASTRLAGGENEQYF
TRBV27,TRBJ2-3,CASSLTGTGGTDTQYF
TRBV30,TRBJ1-5,CAWSVDFNPQHF
TRBV28,TRBJ2-1,CASSLGTLSPTYNEQFF
TRBV5-1,TRBJ2-7,CASSLGYGEKIEQYF
TRBV4-2,TRBJ2-1,CASSQVPSGTSGNVEQFF
TRBV7-3,TRBJ2-3,CASSPEVRGAPTDTQYF
TRBV15,TRBJ2-7,CATSRDGATYEQYF
TRBV3-1/TRBV3-2,TRBJ2-2,CASSQWATNTGELFF
TRBV9,TRBJ1-2,CASSVGPRQGPEGGYTF
TRBV6-5,TRBJ2-2,CASSYGGGGPTGELFF
TRBV29-1,TRBJ2-3,CSTTTATPQSRGSTDTQYF
TRBV27,TRBJ2-3,CASSHGEGDTQYF
TRBV28,TRBJ2-7,CASSRTGQSYEQYF
TRBV5-4,TRBJ2-1,CASSLDLAGGNEQFF
TRBV5-8,TRBJ1-1,CASRVLTGVNTEAFF